This is a list of T cell receptor beta chains from one sample in a study of T cell responses to AZD1222 COVID-19 vaccine. The table came from immunoSEQ multiplex PCR; TCRdb's copy has only in-frame clones and leaves some out. The repertoire has 170,000 or so clones, roughly nine tenths of them found once; the top ten carry roughly 1.6%. This specimen consisted of peripheral blood, obtained on day 0 of AZD1222 vaccination. Receptors were obtained from an adult in good health. Both conserved end residues are part of each CDR3. The D gene is left open where the match is weak. The size of a clone is reported for some rows only, either as once, few or many, or as a class for expanded clones.

D gene: -
J gene: TRBJ1-1
clone size: -
V gene: TRBV19
CDR3 protein: CASSTPGAGEAFF
CDR3 DNA: TGTGCCAGTAGTACCCCAGGGGCTGGTGAAGCTTTCTTT

D gene: TRBD1
J gene: TRBJ2-7
clone size: -
V gene: TRBV2
CDR3 protein: CASTEAQGAAYEQYF
CDR3 DNA: TGTGCCAGCACCGAGGCGCAGGGGGCCGCCTACGAGCAGTACTTC

D gene: -
J gene: TRBJ1-2
clone size: -
V gene: TRBV20-1
CDR3 protein: CSAPPYGYTF
CDR3 DNA: TGCAGTGCTCCCCCCTATGGCTACACCTTC

D gene: TRBD1
J gene: TRBJ1-5
clone size: -
V gene: TRBV7-8
CDR3 protein: CASSPREGAKEPQHF
CDR3 DNA: TGTGCCAGCAGCCCGAGGGAGGGGGCGAAGGAGCCCCAGCATTTT

D gene: -
J gene: TRBJ2-7
clone size: -
V gene: TRBV15
CDR3 protein: CATSRDRVTPYEQYF
CDR3 DNA: TGTGCCACCAGCAGAGATCGGGTCACACCCTACGAGCAGTACTTC

D gene: -
J gene: TRBJ2-3
clone size: -
V gene: TRBV18
CDR3 protein: CASSPRVTKAQYF
CDR3 DNA: TGTGCCAGCTCGCCGAGGGTCACGAAGGCGCAGTATTTT

D gene: -
J gene: TRBJ2-7
clone size: -
V gene: TRBV19
CDR3 protein: CASSIGGVDEQYF
CDR3 DNA: TGTGCCAGTAGTATCGGGGGCGTCGACGAGCAGTACTTC

D gene: -
J gene: TRBJ2-5
clone size: -
V gene: TRBV11-3
CDR3 protein: CASRGTAVQETQYF
CDR3 DNA: TGTGCCAGCAGAGGAACGGCAGTCCAAGAGACCCAGTACTTC

D gene: TRBD1
J gene: TRBJ1-2
clone size: -
V gene: TRBV19
CDR3 protein: CASSSGQGERGYTF
CDR3 DNA: TGTGCCAGTAGTTCGGGACAGGGGGAACGAGGCTACACCTTC

D gene: TRBD1
J gene: TRBJ2-5
clone size: -
V gene: TRBV5-1
CDR3 protein: CASSSTWGQGVQETQYF
CDR3 DNA: TGCGCCAGCAGCTCGACCTGGGGACAGGGGGTTCAAGAGACCCAGTACTTC

D gene: -
J gene: TRBJ1-5
clone size: -
V gene: TRBV12-3/TRBV12-4
CDR3 protein: CASSSVGNQPQHF
CDR3 DNA: TGTGCCAGCAGTTCAGTAGGCAATCAGCCCCAGCATTTT

D gene: -
J gene: TRBJ1-5
clone size: -
V gene: TRBV25-1
CDR3 protein: CASSPGQNNQPQHF
CDR3 DNA: TGTGCCAGCAGCCCCGGACAGAACAATCAGCCCCAGCATTTT

D gene: -
J gene: TRBJ1-1
clone size: once
V gene: TRBV21-1
CDR3 protein: CASSTNSKTGGNTEAFF
CDR3 DNA: TGTGCCAGCAGCACCAACTCAAAGACAGGGGGGAACACTGAAGCTTTCTTT

D gene: TRBD1
J gene: TRBJ1-6
clone size: -
V gene: TRBV11-3
CDR3 protein: CASSRDRSSYNSPLHF
CDR3 DNA: TGTGCCAGCAGCCGGGACAGGAGCTCCTATAATTCACCCCTCCACTTT

D gene: -
J gene: TRBJ1-2
clone size: -
V gene: TRBV18
CDR3 protein: CASSPPYGTPGGYTF
CDR3 DNA: TGTGCCAGCTCACCTCCGTACGGTACACCCGGGGGCTACACCTTC

D gene: TRBD2
J gene: TRBJ2-7
clone size: once
V gene: TRBV18
CDR3 protein: CASSAGSGGSYEQYF
CDR3 DNA: TGTGCCAGCTCTGCGGGGAGCGGGGGATCCTACGAGCAGTACTTC

D gene: -
J gene: TRBJ1-3
clone size: few
V gene: TRBV30
CDR3 protein: CAWSRLARRNTIYF
CDR3 DNA: TGTGCCTGGAGTCGACTGGCCAGACGAAACACCATATATTTT

D gene: TRBD2
J gene: TRBJ2-7
clone size: -
V gene: TRBV6-2/TRBV6-3
CDR3 protein: CASSYSMGRGVYEQYF
CDR3 DNA: TGTGCCAGCAGTTACTCGATGGGGCGGGGGGTCTACGAGCAGTACTTC

D gene: -
J gene: TRBJ2-2
clone size: -
V gene: TRBV3-1/TRBV3-2
CDR3 protein: CASSPPGGTTITGELFF
CDR3 DNA: TGTGCCAGCAGCCCCCCAGGGGGGACTACTATCACCGGGGAGCTGTTTTTT

D gene: -
J gene: TRBJ1-1
clone size: -
V gene: TRBV7-2
CDR3 protein: CASSFGQGFSEAFF
CDR3 DNA: TGTGCCAGCAGCTTTGGGCAGGGGTTCTCCGAGGCTTTCTTT

D gene: -
J gene: TRBJ1-2
clone size: -
V gene: TRBV24-1
CDR3 protein: CATSDLDSRGYTF
CDR3 DNA: TGTGCCACCAGTGATTTAGACTCGAGAGGCTACACCTTC

D gene: -
J gene: TRBJ1-3
clone size: few
V gene: TRBV2
CDR3 protein: CASRSDISGNTIYF
CDR3 DNA: TGTGCCAGCAGGTCAGATATCTCTGGAAACACCATATATTTT

D gene: -
J gene: TRBJ1-1
clone size: -
V gene: TRBV28
CDR3 protein: CASTYGFLGAFF
CDR3 DNA: TGTGCCAGCACTTACGGCTTCCTAGGAGCTTTCTTT

D gene: TRBD2
J gene: TRBJ2-7
clone size: -
V gene: TRBV3-1/TRBV3-2
CDR3 protein: CASSPGTSGDLEQYF
CDR3 DNA: TGTGCCAGCAGCCCTGGGACTAGCGGGGATCTCGAGCAGTACTTC

D gene: TRBD1
J gene: TRBJ1-2
clone size: -
V gene: TRBV5-1
CDR3 protein: CASSLGLQGMGYGYTF
CDR3 DNA: TGCGCCAGCAGCTTGGGATTACAGGGGATGGGCTATGGCTACACCTTC

D gene: -
J gene: TRBJ1-5
clone size: -
V gene: TRBV19
CDR3 protein: CASSMGPGDQPQHF
CDR3 DNA: TGTGCCAGTAGTATGGGGCCAGGGGATCAGCCCCAGCATTTT

D gene: -
J gene: TRBJ2-2
clone size: -
V gene: TRBV19
CDR3 protein: CASKDYPDSNTGELFF
CDR3 DNA: TGTGCCAGTAAGGACTACCCGGACAGCAACACCGGGGAGCTGTTTTTT

D gene: -
J gene: TRBJ1-3
clone size: -
V gene: TRBV7-9
CDR3 protein: CASSPREDRNTIYF
CDR3 DNA: TGTGCCAGCAGCCCCCGGGAGGACCGAAACACCATATATTTT

D gene: -
J gene: TRBJ1-2
clone size: -
V gene: TRBV30
CDR3 protein: CAWSSRRNYGYTF
CDR3 DNA: TGTGCCTGGAGTTCCAGACGTAACTATGGCTACACCTTC

D gene: -
J gene: TRBJ1-6
clone size: -
V gene: TRBV4-2
CDR3 protein: CASSQDGGGGSPLHF
CDR3 DNA: TGTGCCAGCAGCCAAGATGGCGGGGGTGGATCACCCCTCCACTTT

D gene: -
J gene: TRBJ1-5
clone size: -
V gene: TRBV6-1
CDR3 protein: CASSDSVYSNQPQHF
CDR3 DNA: TGTGCCAGCAGTGATAGTGTCTATAGCAATCAGCCCCAGCATTTT

D gene: TRBD1
J gene: TRBJ1-6
clone size: -
V gene: TRBV4-1
CDR3 protein: CASSQDRGSNSPLHF
CDR3 DNA: TGCGCCAGCAGTCAAGACAGGGGTAGTAATTCACCCCTCCACTTT

D gene: -
J gene: TRBJ1-3
clone size: -
V gene: TRBV9
CDR3 protein: CASSWGWGRNTIYF
CDR3 DNA: TGTGCCAGCAGCTGGGGGTGGGGCCGAAACACCATATATTTT

D gene: -
J gene: TRBJ1-5
clone size: -
V gene: TRBV13
CDR3 protein: CASSLGRDRGGNQPQHF
CDR3 DNA: TGTGCCAGCAGCTTAGGCCGGGACCGAGGGGGCAATCAGCCCCAGCATTTT

D gene: TRBD2
J gene: TRBJ2-3
clone size: many
V gene: TRBV6-4
CDR3 protein: CASSDTSGGADTQYF
CDR3 DNA: TGTGCCAGCAGTGACACTAGCGGGGGGGCAGATACGCAGTATTTT

D gene: -
J gene: TRBJ1-5
clone size: -
V gene: TRBV24-1
CDR3 protein: CATSDRTAPRPQHF
CDR3 DNA: TGTGCCACCAGTGATCGGACAGCACCTCGGCCCCAGCATTTT

D gene: TRBD2
J gene: TRBJ2-5
clone size: -
V gene: TRBV5-6
CDR3 protein: CASSPLKTSGGEETQYF
CDR3 DNA: TGTGCCAGCAGCCCGCTCAAGACTAGCGGGGGGGAAGAGACCCAGTACTTC

D gene: -
J gene: TRBJ1-1
clone size: -
V gene: TRBV20-1
CDR3 protein: CSALRTEAFF
CDR3 DNA: TGCAGTGCCTTACGGACTGAAGCTTTCTTT

D gene: -
J gene: TRBJ2-6
clone size: once
V gene: TRBV5-5
CDR3 protein: CASSLIRGGTSGANVLTF
CDR3 DNA: TGTGCCAGCAGCTTGATAAGGGGCGGGACGTCTGGGGCCAACGTCCTGACTTTC

D gene: -
J gene: TRBJ1-2
clone size: -
V gene: TRBV5-8
CDR3 protein: CASSLGRRNYGYTF
CDR3 DNA: TGTGCCAGCAGCTTGGGACGGCGGAACTATGGCTACACCTTC

D gene: -
J gene: TRBJ1-2
clone size: -
V gene: TRBV2
CDR3 protein: CASGDGKF
CDR3 DNA: TGTGCCAGCGGGGACGGAAAATTC

D gene: -
J gene: TRBJ1-3
clone size: -
V gene: TRBV5-1
CDR3 protein: CASSLDGYSSGNTIYF
CDR3 DNA: TGCGCCAGCAGCTTGGATGGGTACAGCTCTGGAAACACCATATATTTT

D gene: -
J gene: TRBJ2-3
clone size: -
V gene: TRBV6-1
CDR3 protein: CASSEGTGAGTDTQYF
CDR3 DNA: TGTGCCAGCAGTGAAGGTACGGGGGCTGGGACAGATACGCAGTATTTT